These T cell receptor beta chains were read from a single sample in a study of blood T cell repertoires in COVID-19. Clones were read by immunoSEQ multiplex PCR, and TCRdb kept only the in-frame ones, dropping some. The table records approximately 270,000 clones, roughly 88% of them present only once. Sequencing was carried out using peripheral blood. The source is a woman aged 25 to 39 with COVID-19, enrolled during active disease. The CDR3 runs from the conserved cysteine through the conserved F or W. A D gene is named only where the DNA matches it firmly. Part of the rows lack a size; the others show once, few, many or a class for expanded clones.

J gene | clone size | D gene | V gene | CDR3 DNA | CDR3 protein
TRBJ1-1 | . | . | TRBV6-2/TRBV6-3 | TGTGCCAGCCGCCCCGGTCGGGGGACTGAAGCTTTCTTT | CASRPGRGTEAFF
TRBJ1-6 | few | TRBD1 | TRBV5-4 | TGTGCCAGCAGCTCGGGACAGCTTTATTCACCCCTCCACTTT | CASSSGQLYSPLHF
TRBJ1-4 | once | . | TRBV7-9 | TGTGCCAGCAGCTTATCCCCCGCGGGGAATGAAAAACTGTTTTTT | CASSLSPAGNEKLFF
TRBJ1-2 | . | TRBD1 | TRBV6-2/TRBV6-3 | TGTGCCAGCAGCCCGCGCCGGACAGGGACCGGTGGCTACACCTTC | CASSPRRTGTGGYTF
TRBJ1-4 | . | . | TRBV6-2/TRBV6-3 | TGTGCCAGCAGTTACTCGGCCCGTAATGAAAAACTGTTTTTT | CASSYSARNEKLFF
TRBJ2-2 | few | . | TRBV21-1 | TGTGCCAGCAACGGGCAGGGGCCCACGAACACCGGGGAGCTGTTTTTT | CASNGQGPTNTGELFF
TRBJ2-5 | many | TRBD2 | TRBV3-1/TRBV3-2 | TGTGCCAGCAGTGTATCTAGCGGGGGGCAAGAGACCCAGTACTTC | CASSVSSGGQETQYF
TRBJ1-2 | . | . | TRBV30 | TGTGCCTGGAGCCCTTGGGGCAGAGGGGACTATGGGGGCTACACCTTC | CAWSPWGRGDYGGYTF
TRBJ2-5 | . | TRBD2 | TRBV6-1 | TGTGCCAGCAGTGAATTCGGCGGGGGGGGACAAGAGACCCAGTACTTC | CASSEFGGGGQETQYF
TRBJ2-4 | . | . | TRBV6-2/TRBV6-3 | TGTGCCAGCAGCTCGAATCGGGGGAGCAAAAACATTCAGTACTTC | CASSSNRGSKNIQYF
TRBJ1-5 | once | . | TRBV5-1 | TGCGCCAGCAGCTTAGAGGGGGTCAATCAGCCCCAGCATTTT | CASSLEGVNQPQHF
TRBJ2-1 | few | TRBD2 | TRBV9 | TGTGCCAGTTCCCCTCCCGGGACTAGCGGAATTCGCTCCTACAATGAGCAGTTCTTC | CASSPPGTSGIRSYNEQFF
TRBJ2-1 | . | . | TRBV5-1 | TGCGCCAGCAGCCTGGGTGGGACAATTGGAACGAATGAGCAGTTCTTC | CASSLGGTIGTNEQFF
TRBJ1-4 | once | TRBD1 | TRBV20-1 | TGCAGTGCTAGTAGCCGGGACAGGGGGGATTCTAATGAAAAACTGTTTTTT | CSASSRDRGDSNEKLFF
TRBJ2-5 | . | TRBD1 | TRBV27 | TGTGCCAGCAGACCCACCGGGACAGGGGAGACCCAGTACTTC | CASRPTGTGETQYF
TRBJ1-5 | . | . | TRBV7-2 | TGTGCCAGCAGCTCCCAACTTAGCAATCAGCCCCAGCATTTT | CASSSQLSNQPQHF
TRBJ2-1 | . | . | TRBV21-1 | TGTGCCAGCGAACCGCGGGACTGGGAGTACAATGAGCAGTTCTTC | CASEPRDWEYNEQFF
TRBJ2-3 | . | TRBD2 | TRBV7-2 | TGTGCCAGCAGCTTACTAGCGGGAGGTGGCGCAGATACGCAGTATTTT | CASSLLAGGGADTQYF
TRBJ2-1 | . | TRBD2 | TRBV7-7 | TGTGCTAGCAGCCCCGGACTAGCGGGAGATAATGAGCAGTTCTTC | CASSPGLAGDNEQFF
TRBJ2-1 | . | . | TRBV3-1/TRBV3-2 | TGTGCCAGCAGAAGGGGGGAGGGCCATGAGCAGTTCTTC | CASRRGEGHEQFF
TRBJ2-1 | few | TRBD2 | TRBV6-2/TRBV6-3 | TGTGCCAGCAGTTACAGGAGCGGGACCTACAATGAGCAGTTCTTC | CASSYRSGTYNEQFF
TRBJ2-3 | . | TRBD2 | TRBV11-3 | TGTGCCAGCACCAACAAGCGGGAAGGCTCAGATACGCAGTATTTT | CASTNKREGSDTQYF
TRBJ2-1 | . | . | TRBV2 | TGTGCCAGCAGTGAAGACCACAGCAATGAGCAGTTCTTC | CASSEDHSNEQFF
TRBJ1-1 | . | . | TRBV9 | TGTGCCAGCAGCGAGCCAGGTCCGAACACTGAAGCTTTCTTT | CASSEPGPNTEAFF
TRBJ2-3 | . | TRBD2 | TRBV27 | TGTGCCAGCAGTTTACGGGGCGGGAGGGTTTCAGATACGCAGTATTTT | CASSLRGGRVSDTQYF
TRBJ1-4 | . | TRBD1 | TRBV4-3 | TGCGCCAGCAGCCAAGTTAGCCAGGGGGTTGAAAAACTGTTTTTT | CASSQVSQGVEKLFF
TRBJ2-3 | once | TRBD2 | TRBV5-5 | TGTGCCAGCAGCGCGGGAGGTGGCACGGGAGCAGATACGCAGTATTTT | CASSAGGGTGADTQYF
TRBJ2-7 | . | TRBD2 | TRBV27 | TGTGCGGTGCGGGGGGATGCCTACGAGCAGTACTTC | CAVRGDAYEQYF
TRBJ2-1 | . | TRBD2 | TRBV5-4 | TGTGCCAGCAGCATGGCGGGGGGGCAGCAGTTCTTC | CASSMAGGQQFF
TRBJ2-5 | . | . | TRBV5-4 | TGTGCCAGCAGCCCGGACACCCCGCAAGAGACCCAGTACTTC | CASSPDTPQETQYF
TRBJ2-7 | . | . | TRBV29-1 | TGCAGCGTTGAAGGCAGGGGACCCTACGAGCAGTACTTC | CSVEGRGPYEQYF
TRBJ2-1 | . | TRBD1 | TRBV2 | TGTGCCAGCGCGGACAGGGGCCGCTCCAATGAGCAGTTCTTC | CASADRGRSNEQFF
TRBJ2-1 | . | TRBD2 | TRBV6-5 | TGTGCCAGCAGTTACGGGGCGGGAGGGCCTCGGAATGAGCAGTTCTTC | CASSYGAGGPRNEQFF
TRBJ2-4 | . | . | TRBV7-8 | TGTGCCAGCAGCCGCGGCAGGGAAAACATTCAGTACTTC | CASSRGRENIQYF
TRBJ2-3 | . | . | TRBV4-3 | TGCGCCAGCAGCCGACGGAGGGCAGATACGCAGTATTTT | CASSRRRADTQYF
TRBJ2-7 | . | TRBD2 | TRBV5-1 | TGCGCCAGCAGCTCCGGGGGGGCGGAGAACGGGCAGTACTTC | CASSSGGAENGQYF
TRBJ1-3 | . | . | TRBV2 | TGTGCCAGCAGTGAAGGAGTGGGGGGTGGATTAAACACCATATATTTT | CASSEGVGGGLNTIYF
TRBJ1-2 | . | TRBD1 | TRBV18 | TGTGCCAGCTCACCAGGACAGGGACCCCTCTATGGCTACACCTTC | CASSPGQGPLYGYTF
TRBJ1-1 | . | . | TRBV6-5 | TGTGCCAGCACCCACCAGGGGCCGTGGGACACTGAAGCTTTCTTT | CASTHQGPWDTEAFF
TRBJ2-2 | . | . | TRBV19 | TGTGCCAGTAGTATTCTCGGGAACACCGGGGAGCTGTTTTTT | CASSILGNTGELFF
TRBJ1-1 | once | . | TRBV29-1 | TGCAGCGTCATAACAGGGATAGAGACTGAAGCTTTCTTT | CSVITGIETEAFF
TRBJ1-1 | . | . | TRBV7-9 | TGTGCCAGCAGCAACCGAAACGGGGGTGGGACTGAAGCTTTCTTT | CASSNRNGGGTEAFF
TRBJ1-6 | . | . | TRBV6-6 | TGTGCCAGCAGTTCAGGGTCGTCCTATAATTCACCCCTCCACTTT | CASSSGSSYNSPLHF
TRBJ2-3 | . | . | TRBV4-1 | TGCGCCAGCAGCCAAGGACTACGCTCCGTTCGGACGCAGTATTTT | CASSQGLRSVRTQYF
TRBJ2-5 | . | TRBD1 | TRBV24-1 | TGTGCCACCAGTGCCTCGACAGGGCGAGGCGAGACCCAGTACTTC | CATSASTGRGETQYF
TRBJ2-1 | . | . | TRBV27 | TGTGCCAGCAGTCCCAAGGACAACTACAATGAGCAGTTCTTC | CASSPKDNYNEQFF
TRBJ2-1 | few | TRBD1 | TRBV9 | TGTGCCAGCAGCGTACTGCCGGGACAGGGGAACAGCAATGAGCAGTTCTTC | CASSVLPGQGNSNEQFF
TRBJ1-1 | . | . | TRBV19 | TGTGCCAGTAGTGCTATCGCGGACACTGAAGCTTTCTTT | CASSAIADTEAFF
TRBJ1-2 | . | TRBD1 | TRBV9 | TGTGCCAGCAGCGACGGGACAGGGGCCTATGGCTACACCTTC | CASSDGTGAYGYTF
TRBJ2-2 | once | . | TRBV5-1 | TGCGCCAGCAGCGTAGCCACCGCGAACACCGGGGAGCTGTTTTTT | CASSVATANTGELFF
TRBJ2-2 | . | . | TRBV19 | TGTGCCAGTAAGAGTGAGCGGACAGCGGACACCGGGGAGCTGTTTTTT | CASKSERTADTGELFF
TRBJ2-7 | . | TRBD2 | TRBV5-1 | TGCGCCAGCAGCTTTGGCCAGCGGGGGGGGCCTTGGGACCTGTACGAGCAGTACTTC | CASSFGQRGGPWDLYEQYF
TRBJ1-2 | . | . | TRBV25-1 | TGTGCCAGCAGTGACCCCGTCCACTATGGCTACACCTTC | CASSDPVHYGYTF
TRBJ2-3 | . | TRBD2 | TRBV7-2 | TGTGCCAGCAGCTTTCCCGGGGGGGATACGCAGTATTTT | CASSFPGGDTQYF